Below are 8 T cell receptor beta chains sequenced from a single sample in a study of early T cells in non-severe SARS-CoV-2 infection. Using its own MiXCR run on the 5' RACE reads, TCRdb lists one record per CDR3 protein. The sample yields 55,000 to 70,000 distinct CDR3 sequences, about 4.6% seen once. Sequencing was performed on whole blood, taken at baseline. The receptors derive from an adult who was a healthcare worker with PCR-confirmed SARS-CoV-2 infection or an uninfected control (not recorded which). The donor label of this sample is uncertain.

This clonotype has a count of ten or more. V is TRBV6-5 and J is TRBJ2-3, with TRBD2 matching over 9 bases. The CDR3 totals 15 residues. Per germline, CDR1 MNHEY and CDR2 SVGAGI. J was trimmed by 6 bases and V by 0 bases; bases with no gene match: 4. In DNA, the CDR3 is TGTGCCAGCAGTTACTCTGCGGGGGGGCCGGATACGCAGTATTTT. It is translated as CASSYSAGGPDTQYF.

This clonotype was seen a handful of times. The rearrangement links TRBV5-1 to TRBJ1-4, with TRBD1 as a possible D gene (5 bases). CDR1 is SGHRS and CDR2 is YFSETQ in the germline V gene. The CDR3 totals 14 residues. V shed 0 bases and J shed 6 bases, with 9 bases lying between them. CDR3 sequence (DNA): TGCGCCAGCAGCTTGGTGGGGGAGGATGAAAAACTGTTTTTT. Translating it yields CASSLVGEDEKLFF.

This clonotype showed up many times. V usage is TRBV29-1 and J usage is TRBJ2-5; TRBD2 agrees at 9 bases. J gave up 6 bases and V 6 bases, and 11 bases lay outside the gene matches. CDR1 is SQVTM and CDR2 is ANQGSEA in the germline V gene. This CDR3 is 14 amino acids long. Here the CDR3 DNA reads TGCAGCGTCGCAGGAAGCGGGGGGAGAAAGACCCAGTACTTC. Translation: CSVAGSGGRKTQYF.

In this sample, this clonotype turned up many times. One junction end does not reproduce the germline sequence, and a read error may be involved. The gene calls are TRBV7-7 and TRBJ2-1, with D perhaps TRBD1 (5 bases). The germline gives CDR1 SSHAT, CDR2 FNYEAQ (reference sequence). The CDR3 totals 14 residues. The CDR3 bases are TGTGCTAGCAGCTTAGGGGATACCTACAATGAGCAGTTCTTC. It translates to CASSLGDTYNEQFF.

In its sample, this clonotype was seen many times. The chain has TRBV15 and TRBJ2-7, with no clear D. Per germline, CDR1 LNHNV and CDR2 YYDKDF (reference sequence). The CDR3 runs to 15 residues. Trimming removed 0 bases at V and 1 base at J, with 10 bases between. CDR3 in DNA: TGTGCCACCAGCAGAGAGGTAGGCGGATCCTACGAGCAGTACTTC. Its translation is CATSREVGGSYEQYF.

A few counts support this clonotype. V is TRBV20-1 and J is TRBJ1-4; unclear D gene. From germline, CDR1 is DFQATT and CDR2 SNEGSKA (reference sequence). V was pared by 5 bases and J by 0 bases, with 13 bases between. The CDR3 runs to 15 residues. CDR3 DNA: TGCAGTGCTCCTCTTCCCCGAACAACTAATGAAAAACTGTTTTTT. Translated: CSAPLPRTTNEKLFF.

Only a few counts were recorded for this clonotype. The rearrangement links TRBV28 to TRBJ2-5; TRBD1 aligns across 9 bases. The CDR3 sequence is 14 residues long. The trim removed 5 bases at V and 4 bases at J, leaving 5 bases unmatched. The V gene's germline CDR1 is MDHEN and CDR2 SYDVKM. CDR3 coding DNA: TGTGCCAGCAGTCTCCGGGACAGGGTAGAGACCCAGTACTTC. Residues: CASSLRDRVETQYF.

This clonotype was recorded at least ten times. The chain is built from TRBV6-5 and TRBJ1-2; 12 bases are a match to TRBD1. From germline, CDR1 is MNHEY and CDR2 SVGAGI. With 8 bases clipped from V and 6 bases from J, the junction kept 10 bases outside the gene matches. This CDR3 contains 15 residues. CDR3 region: CASAGTGGGFHGYTF. The CDR3 nucleotides read TGTGCCAGCGCTGGGACAGGGGGCGGTTTCCATGGCTACACCTTC.